This is a list of T cell receptor beta chains from one sample in a study of CD8 T cells in Susac syndrome. A single record per CDR3 protein comes from TCRdb applying MiXCR to the immunoSEQ multiplex PCR reads. This sample has over 100,000 distinct CDR3 sequences, with around 94% found just once. What was sequenced was CD8+ T cells from PBMCs. These receptors originate from a human donor with Susac syndrome. Each CDR3 is given with its conserved first and last residue. Fields, in order: clone size, D gene, V gene, J gene, CDR3 protein, CDR3 DNA. The D gene is left open where the match is weak. The size entry is marked missing in some rows and otherwise reads once, few, many or a size class.

>.|.|TRBV25-1|TRBJ2-5
CASSDWTQYF
TGTGCCAGCAGTGATTGGACCCAGTACTTC
>.|.|TRBV12-3/TRBV12-4|TRBJ1-3
CASISPGFGNTIYF
TGTGCCAGCATCTCTCCGGGGTTTGGAAACACCATATATTTT
>.|.|TRBV4-1|TRBJ1-5
CASSQTAGTHQPQHF
TGCGCCAGCAGCCAAACGGCAGGGACCCATCAGCCCCAGCATTTT
>.|TRBD2|TRBV20-1|TRBJ2-7
CSARGGAIAYEQYF
TGCAGCGCGCGCGGGGGGGCAATCGCCTACGAGCAGTACTTC
>.|.|TRBV29-1|TRBJ2-2
CSAGMSTGELFF
TGCAGCGCTGGAATGAGTACCGGGGAGCTGTTTTTT
>once|.|TRBV5-4|TRBJ1-1
CASSLGGEITNTEAFF
TGTGCCAGCAGCTTGGGGGGCGAGATTACTAACACTGAAGCTTTCTTT
>.|.|TRBV19|TRBJ1-5
CASSIGDSNQPQHF
TGTGCCAGTAGTATTGGAGATAGCAATCAGCCCCAGCATTTT
>.|.|TRBV4-1|TRBJ1-1
CASSQVMKGSYTEAFF
TGCGCCAGCAGCCAAGTTATGAAAGGGTCCTACACTGAAGCTTTCTTT
>.|.|TRBV20-1|TRBJ1-3
CSARDPGEAGNTIYF
TGCAGTGCTAGAGATCCCGGGGAGGCTGGAAACACCATATATTTT
>.|.|TRBV3-1|TRBJ1-1
CASSHPRNTEAFF
TGTGCCAGCAGCCACCCCAGGAACACTGAAGCTTTCTTT
>.|.|TRBV5-6|TRBJ1-2
CASSSWAGANYGYTF
TGTGCCAGCAGCTCTTGGGCAGGGGCTAACTATGGCTACACCTTC
>.|TRBD1|TRBV15|TRBJ1-2
CATSRVGAQGAQNGYTF
TGTGCCACCAGCAGAGTGGGGGCACAGGGGGCGCAAAATGGCTACACCTTC
>.|TRBD1|TRBV3-1|TRBJ2-5
CASSQEGQGQETQYF
TGTGCCAGCAGCCAAGAGGGACAGGGACAAGAGACCCAGTACTTC
>.|.|TRBV27|TRBJ2-2
CASSHQGPGELFF
TGTGCCAGCAGTCACCAGGGGCCCGGGGAGCTGTTTTTT
>.|.|TRBV9|TRBJ2-5
CASSVGGVGTQYF
TGTGCCAGCAGCGTAGGGGGTGTCGGGACCCAGTACTTC